The 21 T cell receptor beta chains listed next were all sequenced from one sample in a study of blood T cell repertoires in COVID-19. Some clones are missing from TCRdb's copy, which holds only in-frame ones; the method was immunoSEQ multiplex PCR. The sample includes fewer than 200,000 clones, 80% to 95% seen only once; the top ten take approximately 4.9%. Sequencing was carried out using peripheral blood. These TCRs come from a man aged 30 to 39 with COVID-19, enrolled during active disease.

This rearrangement joins TRBV9 to TRBJ2-1; D gene ambiguous. Germline V CDR1 and CDR2: SGDLS, YYNGEE. The CDR3 has 12 residues. The V and J ends lost 2 bases and 10 bases respectively, with 10 bases between them. The CDR3 region has the DNA TGTGCCAGCAGCGTTTCACAGTGGGAGCAGTTCTTC. It codes for CASSVSQWEQFF.

This clone was found once. The V gene is TRBV5-5, the J gene TRBJ1-5; 11 nucleotides agree with TRBD1. The CDR3 has 17 residues. The junction had 7 bases not matched to a gene; V was cut back by 4 bases and J by 1 base. CDR1 is SGHKS and CDR2 is YYEKEE in the germline V gene (reference sequence). The CDR3 DNA is TGTGCCAGCAGCGCGAGGACAGGGGGCGCGAGCAATCAGCCCCAGCATTTT. Translated, it gives CASSARTGGASNQPQHF.

The rearrangement joins TRBV4-3 to TRBJ1-2; 9 nucleotides align to TRBD1. Losses at the gene ends were 0 bases for V and 4 bases for J; bases not matched to a gene: 15. Germline-derived CDR1 and CDR2 are LGHNA and YSLEER. CDR3 length: 19 amino acids. The CDR3 is CASSQDLSAAGTGRYGYTF. The CDR3 DNA reads as TGCGCCAGCAGCCAAGATCTTTCGGCGGCCGGGACAGGGCGCTATGGCTACACCTTC.

The chain has TRBV6-5 and TRBJ2-7; TRBD1 aligns across 8 bases. This CDR3 spans 15 amino acids. Germline values: CDR1 MNHEY, CDR2 SVGAGI. Trimming removed 4 bases from V and 1 base from J; junction bases left unmatched: 6. Here the CDR3 DNA reads TGTGCCAGCAGTTCCGCTGGACAGGGTTCCTACGAGCAGTACTTC. It encodes CASSSAGQGSYEQYF.

The V call is TRBV28, the J call TRBJ2-5; D is undetermined. V shed 4 bases and J shed 13 bases, with 16 bases lying between them. The germline gives CDR1 MDHEN, CDR2 SYDVKM. The CDR3 spans 12 residues. Written as DNA, the CDR3 is TGTGCCAGCAGTTCACAGTCGAATAGTGGGTACTTC. Protein sequence: CASSSQSNSGYF.

This clone appeared a single time. The CDR3 coding sequence is TGCGCCAGCAGCCAAAACGGGGATGCGAACACTGAAGCTTTCTTT. Its translation: CASSQNGDANTEAFF. This sequence joins TRBV4-3 and TRBJ1-1, with D hard to call. Trimming removed 2 bases from V and 1 base from J, with 11 bases in between. CDR3 size: 15 residues. Germline V gives CDR1 LGHNA, CDR2 YSLEER.

J is TRBJ1-1 and V is TRBV5-6, with D possibly matching TRBD1 (5 bases). Trimming left V 0 bases short and J 3 bases short, with 15 bases between. Germline V gene data show CDR1 as SGHDT and CDR2 as YYEEEE. This CDR3 has 16 amino acids. The CDR3 spells CASSLEGRGRYTEAFF. CDR3 DNA: TGTGCCAGCAGCTTGGAGGGGAGGGGAAGGTACACTGAAGCTTTCTTT.

The chain joins TRBV27 to TRBJ2-7; possible D gene TRBD2, 5 bases. The CDR3 has 14 residues. V gave up 5 bases and J gave up 0 bases, with 11 bases separating them. Germline-derived CDR1 and CDR2 are MNHEY and SMNVEV (reference sequence). The DNA of the CDR3 is TGTGCCAGCAGTCCCCGGGGTCTCTCCTACGAGCAGTACTTC. This codes for CASSPRGLSYEQYF.

This clone was found a few times. J is TRBJ2-1 and V is TRBV11-2; D ambiguous. Looked up from germline, CDR1 is SGHAT and CDR2 is FQNNGV. The CDR3 spans 14 residues. The V end was cut by 1 base, the J end by 6 bases, with 10 bases between. CDR3 sequence reads: CASSLGLSGNEQFF. The CDR3, as DNA: TGTGCCAGCAGCTTAGGGTTGTCGGGCAATGAGCAGTTCTTC.

The chain is built from TRBV4-1 and TRBJ1-6; 9 bases are a match to TRBD1. The CDR3 totals 19 residues. Per the germline V gene, CDR1 is MGHRA and CDR2 is YSYEKL. Trimming cost V 1 base and J 10 bases; bases outside gene matches: 17. Here the CDR3 reads CASSQGPYGTGKITSPLHF. The CDR3, as DNA: TGCGCCAGCAGCCAAGGACCGTACGGGACAGGGAAAATTACGTCACCCCTCCACTTT.

V is TRBV7-2 and J is TRBJ2-3, with TRBD2 matching over 7 bases. After removal of 5 bases from V and 0 bases from J, the junction contained 5 bases not matched to a gene. CDR1 and CDR2 (germline): SGHTA, FQGNSA. This CDR3 has 15 residues. The CDR3 loop reads CASSGDYFSTDTQYF. The DNA of the CDR3 is TGTGCCAGCAGCGGGGACTACTTTAGCACAGATACGCAGTATTTT. Full variable domain (rest looked up from reference TRBV7-2 and TRBJ2-3): GAGVSQSPSNKVTEKGKDVELRCDPISGHTALYWYRQSLGQGLEFLIYFQGNSAPDKSGLPSDRFSAERTGGSVSTLTIQRTQQEDSAVYLCASSGDYFSTDTQYFGPGTRLTVL.

This chain uses TRBV27 with TRBJ2-5; a weak D match, TRBD2 (6 bases). This CDR3 has 14 residues. Trimming left V 4 bases short and J 2 bases short, with 11 bases between. Germline V gene sequence: CDR1 MNHEY, CDR2 SMNVEV (reference sequence). The CDR3 here is CASSSRDWQETQYF. CDR3 sequence (DNA): TGTGCCAGCAGTTCTCGGGACTGGCAAGAGACCCAGTACTTC.

The chain links TRBV27 to TRBJ2-1; 13 bases map to TRBD2. V gave up 6 bases and J gave up 5 bases; unmatched junction bases: 1. Germline values: CDR1 MNHEY, CDR2 SMNVEV (reference sequence). There are 14 residues in the CDR3. CDR3 protein: CASSGLAGDNEQFF. CDR3 DNA sequence: TGTGCCAGCAGCGGACTAGCGGGAGACAATGAGCAGTTCTTC.

The rearrangement uses TRBV9 and TRBJ1-2, with 9 bases fitting TRBD1. This CDR3 has 18 amino acids. Germline CDR1 reads SGDLS; CDR2 reads YYNGEE. V gave up 0 bases and J gave up 3 bases; unmatched junction bases: 12. Written as DNA, the CDR3 is TGTGCCAGCAGCGTAGTAGGGACAGGGTATGTTTCGCACTATGGCTACACCTTC. It encodes CASSVVGTGYVSHYGYTF.

The CDR3 spells CASSPTPDQPQHF. DNA of the CDR3: TGCGCCAGCAGCCCAACCCCGGATCAGCCCCAGCATTTT. This rearrangement joins TRBV5-1 to TRBJ1-5; D remains unclear. This CDR3 is built from 13 residues. Trimming took 4 bases from V and 5 from J, leaving 10 bases between them. Germline V lookup: CDR1 SGHRS, CDR2 YFSETQ.

The J gene is TRBJ1-1, the V gene TRBV11-2, with 10 bases identical to TRBD1. The germline gives CDR1 SGHAT, CDR2 FQNNGV. V was pared by 6 bases and J by 0 bases, with 13 bases of the junction left unmatched. The length of the CDR3 is 18 residues. The CDR3 coding sequence is TGTGCCAGCAGTTCCGTCCGGGACAGGGGCTACCTGAACACTGAAGCTTTCTTT. Protein product: CASSSVRDRGYLNTEAFF.

The chain links TRBV12-3 or TRBV12-4 to TRBJ1-2, with a weak D call TRBD1 (6 bases). V was trimmed by 7 bases and J by 2 bases, leaving 8 bases between them. The CDR3 has 12 amino acids. CDR3 nucleotide sequence: TGTGCCAGCATACAGGGCAACTATGGCTACACCTTC. This sequence encodes CASIQGNYGYTF.

J is TRBJ2-5 and V is TRBV7-9; D possibly corresponds to TRBD1 (5 bases). CDR3 length equals 13 residues. Trimming cost V 4 bases and J 2 bases, with 8 bases left between them. Germline V gene lookup returns CDR1 SEHNR and CDR2 FQNEAQ (reference sequence). The CDR3 bases are TGTGCCAGCAGCTGGACAATTCAAGAGACCCAGTACTTC. Translation: CASSWTIQETQYF.

The rearrangement uses TRBV3-1 (or the pseudogene TRBV3-2) and TRBJ2-5; 14 bases fit TRBD2. The CDR3 is made up of 18 amino acids. The V segment lost 2 bases and the J segment 5 bases; nucleotides outside the gene matches: 10. In germline, CDR1 is LGHDT, CDR2 YNNKEL (reference sequence). CDR3 DNA: TGTGCCAGCAGCCAATGGGGGACTAGCGGGGGAGTCGGGGAGACCCAGTACTTC. This sequence encodes CASSQWGTSGGVGETQYF.

This rearrangement joins TRBV6-2 or TRBV6-3 to TRBJ1-5; D unresolved. Germline V gene data show CDR1 as MNHEY and CDR2 as SVGEGT. The CDR3 spans 15 residues. The V end lost 0 bases, the J end lost 0 bases, and 6 bases lay between the germline ends. The CDR3, as DNA: TGTGCCAGCAGTTACTCATCGTATAGCAATCAGCCCCAGCATTTT. Its translation: CASSYSSYSNQPQHF.

The V and J genes are TRBV2 and TRBJ2-3; 9 nucleotides agree with TRBD1. The J segment lost 0 bases and the V segment lost 5 bases, leaving 6 bases of the junction unmatched. There are 16 residues in the CDR3. From germline, CDR1 is SNHLY and CDR2 FYNNEI. DNA of the CDR3: TGTGCCAGCAGTACTGGACAGGGGACTAGCACAGATACGCAGTATTTT. As protein: CASSTGQGTSTDTQYF.